A single sample is the source of the 24 T cell receptor beta chains below, sequenced in a study of blood T cell repertoires in COVID-19. Sequencing was performed with immunoSEQ multiplex PCR; in TCRdb, only in-frame clones are kept and a portion is missing. The repertoire holds roughly 190,000 clones, with around nine tenths as singletons. Sequencing was carried out using peripheral blood. These receptors were taken from a man aged 50 or older with acute or convalescent COVID-19.

The V call is TRBV4-1, the J call TRBJ1-3, with no clear D. CDR1 MGHRA and CDR2 YSYEKL come from the germline V gene. Between the trimmed V and J ends, which lost 2 bases and 0 bases, there was a span of 14 bases. The CDR3 runs to 17 residues. CDR3 protein: CASSQIQASSSGNTIYF. CDR3 nucleotide sequence: TGCGCCAGCAGCCAAATCCAGGCCTCGAGCTCTGGAAACACCATATATTTT.

The chain employs TRBV18 and TRBJ2-1, with 11 nucleotides matching TRBD2. The CDR3 sequence is 18 residues long. From germline, CDR1 is KGHSH and CDR2 LQKENI. V lost 4 bases and J lost 2; bases outside the gene matches: 10. The CDR3 reads CASSLTPLAGGPYNEQFF. The CDR3, as DNA: TGTGCCAGCTCACTTACACCGCTAGCGGGAGGTCCCTACAATGAGCAGTTCTTC. The full variable domain, rest sourced from reference TRBV18 and TRBJ2-1, is NAGVMQNPRHLVRRRGQEARLRCSPMKGHSHVYWYRQLPEEGLKFMVYLQKENIIDESGMPKERFSAEFPKEGPSILRIQQVVRGDSAAYFCASSLTPLAGGPYNEQFFGPGTRLTVL.

The V gene is TRBV7-6, the J gene TRBJ1-4; D perhaps matches TRBD1 (6 bases). This CDR3 has 14 residues. From germline, CDR1 is SGHVS and CDR2 FNYEAQ. V lost 2 bases to trimming and J lost 4 bases, with 8 bases between them. The CDR3 spells CASSLRGGNEKLFF. The CDR3 region has the DNA TGTGCCAGCAGCTTAAGGGGGGGTAATGAAAAACTGTTTTTT.

The chain uses TRBV11-2 and TRBJ1-5; TRBD1 matches at 7 bases. CDR1 SGHAT and CDR2 FQNNGV come from the germline V gene. The CDR3 is 13 residues long. The V and J ends lost 5 bases and 4 bases, in that order; junction bases with no gene match: 2. This CDR3 is CASSQGQNQPQHF. CDR3 coding DNA: TGTGCCAGCAGCCAGGGACAGAATCAGCCCCAGCATTTT.

This CDR3 is CASSEWGRTNTEAFF. CDR3 DNA sequence: TGTGCCAGCAGCGAATGGGGCAGGACGAACACTGAAGCTTTCTTT. This chain links TRBV7-2 with TRBJ1-1, with a tentative D call TRBD1 (5 bases). The CDR3 spans 15 residues. V lost 5 bases and J 1 base, leaving 14 bases between the germline ends. The germline CDR1 and CDR2 sequences are SGHTA and FQGNSA.

The chain carries TRBV28 and TRBJ2-7; 9 nucleotides match TRBD1. J gave up 1 base and V 7 bases, and 11 bases lay outside the gene matches. The length of the CDR3 is 16 residues. The germline V gene encodes CDR1 MDHEN and CDR2 SYDVKM. CDR3 protein: CASKTGGRGWSYEQYF. The CDR3 region has the DNA TGTGCCAGCAAAACAGGGGGCAGAGGTTGGTCCTACGAGCAGTACTTC.

This chain connects TRBV27 to TRBJ2-1; 10 bases match TRBD1. After removal of 2 bases from V and 8 bases from J, the junction contained 9 bases not matched to a gene. This CDR3 is 16 amino acids long. CDR1 is MNHEY and CDR2 is SMNVEV in the germline V gene (reference sequence). As DNA, the CDR3 is TGTGCCAGCAGTTTAGTAGCCGGGACAGGGGTCGATGAGCAGTTCTTC. This codes for CASSLVAGTGVDEQFF.

The chain recombines TRBV24-1 with TRBJ2-3; 8 bases map to TRBD1. This CDR3 is built from 17 residues. Germline trimming cut 0 bases from V and 0 bases from J; bases unmatched to any gene: 4. From germline, CDR1 is KGHDR and CDR2 SFDVKD. The CDR3 sequence is CATSDLPGTGSTDTQYF. DNA of the CDR3: TGTGCCACCAGTGATTTGCCCGGGACAGGAAGCACAGATACGCAGTATTTT.

The chain combines TRBV6-1 with TRBJ2-3; D is perhaps TRBD2 (5 bases). Trimming shortened V by 2 bases and J by 1 base, and 22 bases separated the two germline ends. From germline, CDR1 is MNHNS and CDR2 SASEGT. The CDR3 sequence is 19 residues long. This chain's CDR3 is CASSEFYGMGAVGTDTQYF. In DNA, the CDR3 is TGTGCCAGCAGTGAATTCTACGGGATGGGTGCGGTAGGCACAGATACGCAGTATTTT.

This chain joins TRBV11-2 and TRBJ2-2; 15 bases match TRBD2. V shed 5 bases, J shed 1 base, and the junction held 2 bases outside the gene matches. Per germline, CDR1 SGHAT and CDR2 FQNNGV. The CDR3 is 17 residues long. The CDR3 sequence is CASSPGLAGGNTGELFF. The DNA for the CDR3 is TGTGCCAGCAGCCCGGGACTAGCGGGAGGGAACACCGGGGAGCTGTTTTTT.

The chain uses TRBV9 and TRBJ2-1; tentative D call: TRBD2 (6 bases). The CDR3 contains 14 residues. V was pared by 3 bases and J by 6 bases, with 13 bases between. Germline V CDR1 and CDR2: SGDLS, YYNGEE. CDR3 loop: CASSGPGLLNEQFF. CDR3 in DNA: TGTGCCAGCAGCGGACCGGGACTCCTCAATGAGCAGTTCTTC. The entire variable domain, with the rest obtained from reference TRBV9 and TRBJ2-1, is as follows: DSGVTQTPKHLITATGQRVTLRCSPRSGDLSVYWYQQSLDQGLQFLIQYYNGEERAKGNILERFSAQQFPDLHSELNLSSLELGDSALYFCASSGPGLLNEQFFGPGTRLTVL.

The gene calls are TRBV16 and TRBJ1-2; tentatively, D is TRBD1 (6 bases). V shed 0 bases and J shed 5 bases, with 16 bases lying between them. The germline CDR1 and CDR2 sequences are KGHSY and FQNENV. This CDR3 is 16 amino acids long. CDR3 protein: CASSQSTGPHVYGYTF. CDR3 bases: TGTGCCAGCAGCCAATCCACAGGGCCACACGTTTATGGCTACACCTTC.

The chain couples TRBV4-3 to TRBJ1-6; no clear D. V was cut by 6 bases and J by 1 base, with 10 bases left in between. The CDR3 has 15 amino acids. Germline V gene sequence: CDR1 LGHNA, CDR2 YSLEER. This CDR3 reads CASSLRWSYNSPLHF. CDR3 DNA sequence: TGCGCCAGCAGTCTGAGGTGGTCCTATAATTCACCCCTCCACTTT.

In nucleotides, the CDR3 is TGTGCCAGCACCCCTGGACAGGGGGCTGTCTATGGCTACACCTTC. This codes for CASTPGQGAVYGYTF. V gene TRBV2 combines with J gene TRBJ1-2, with 11 bases aligning to TRBD1. Germline-derived CDR1 and CDR2 are SNHLY and FYNNEI. The trim removed 7 bases at V and 4 bases at J, leaving 8 bases unmatched. The CDR3 contains 15 residues.

V and J are TRBV13 and TRBJ1-1; TRBD1 matches at 7 bases. The CDR3 contains 15 residues. Per the germline V gene, CDR1 is PRHDT and CDR2 is FYEKMQ (reference sequence). With 3 bases clipped from V and 4 bases from J, the junction kept 8 bases outside the gene matches. CDR3 protein: CASSFRDSGATEAFF. CDR3 nucleotides: TGTGCCAGCAGCTTCCGGGACAGCGGTGCCACTGAAGCTTTCTTT.

The genes are TRBV11-2 and TRBJ2-7; 7 bases fit TRBD2. The CDR3 has 12 residues. Looked up from germline, CDR1 is SGHAT and CDR2 is FQNNGV. Trimming removed 2 bases from V and 7 bases from J; junction bases left unmatched: 2. The DNA for the CDR3 is TGTGCCAGCAGCTTATACGGGGGGGAGCAGTACTTC. Translation: CASSLYGGEQYF. The full variable domain, completed using reference TRBV11-2 and TRBJ2-7, is EAGVAQSPRYKIIEKRQSVAFWCNPISGHATLYWYQQILGQGPKLLIQFQNNGVVDDSQLPKDRFSAERLKGVDSTLKIQPAKLEDSAVYLCASSLYGGEQYFGPGTRLTVT.

The CDR3 region has the DNA TGTGCCTGGAGGGAGACAGGGACCGTTGAAAAACTGTTTTTT. Its protein product is CAWRETGTVEKLFF. The chain couples TRBV30 to TRBJ1-4; TRBD1 matches at 7 bases. CDR3 length equals 14 residues. The V and J ends lost 3 bases and 7 bases, in that order; junction bases with no gene match: 8. Germline values: CDR1 GTSNPN, CDR2 SVGIG (reference sequence). The whole variable domain, filled in from reference TRBV30 and TRBJ1-4, reads SQTIHQWPATLVQPVGSPLSLECTVEGTSNPNLYWYRQAAGRGLQLLFYSVGIGQISSEVPQNLSASRPQDRQFILSSKKLLLSDSGFYLCAWRETGTVEKLFFGSGTQLSVL.

J is TRBJ2-7 and V is TRBV28, with TRBD1 as a possible D gene (5 bases). Per the germline V gene, CDR1 is MDHEN and CDR2 is SYDVKM. The CDR3 has 16 residues. Trimming took off 2 bases at V and 2 bases at J, with 16 bases between the two ends. This CDR3 reads CASSLPARTRTYEQYF. The CDR3 DNA reads as TGTGCCAGCAGTTTACCCGCACGGACAAGAACCTACGAGCAGTACTTC.

The chain employs TRBV7-7 and TRBJ2-4, with 7 positions matching TRBD2. With 1 base clipped from V and 0 bases from J, the junction kept 6 bases outside the gene matches. The CDR3 loop spans 17 amino acids. Germline-derived CDR1 and CDR2 are SSHAT and FNYEAQ (reference sequence). In DNA form, the CDR3 reads TGTGCCAGCAGCTTAGGTCGGGGGGACCTAGCCAAAAACATTCAGTACTTC. Protein product: CASSLGRGDLAKNIQYF. Using reference TRBV7-7 and TRBJ2-4 for the parts outside the CDR3, the full variable domain is GAGVSQSPRYKVTKRGQDVTLRCDPISSHATLYWYQQALGQGPEFLTYFNYEAQPDKSGLPSDRFSAERPEGSISTLTIQRTEQRDSAMYRCASSLGRGDLAKNIQYFGAGTRLSVL.

This sequence joins TRBV19 and TRBJ1-2; 8 bases line up with TRBD1. The trim removed 3 bases at V and 6 bases at J, leaving 6 bases unmatched. The CDR3 spans 14 residues. The germline V gene encodes CDR1 LNHDA and CDR2 SQIVND (reference sequence). The CDR3 loop reads CASSIRQGAHGYTF. The CDR3 DNA reads TGTGCCAGTAGTATCCGTCAGGGGGCCCATGGCTACACCTTC.

This clone was seen once. The chain couples TRBV30 to TRBJ2-1; D remains ambiguous. Germline V gives CDR1 GTSNPN, CDR2 SVGIG (reference sequence). Trimming shortened V by 1 base and J by 9 bases, and 7 bases separated the two germline ends. The CDR3 length is 11 residues. This CDR3 reads CAWSASIEQFF. The CDR3 coding sequence is TGTGCCTGGAGTGCCTCTATTGAGCAGTTCTTC.

This rearrangement joins TRBV30 to TRBJ1-4; 10 bases are a match to TRBD1. V dropped 8 bases and J dropped 8; count of bases not matched to a gene: 8. The V gene's germline CDR1 is GTSNPN and CDR2 SVGIG (reference sequence). There are 13 residues in the CDR3. This CDR3 is CARAGTGEEKLFF. CDR3 DNA sequence: TGTGCCCGGGCTGGGACAGGGGAAGAAAAACTGTTTTTT.

The chain has TRBV7-8 and TRBJ2-5, with D possibly matching TRBD1 (6 bases). Trimming removed 4 bases at V and 0 bases at J, with 9 bases between. CDR1 is SGHVS, CDR2 FQNEAQ, per germline. This CDR3 comprises 14 residues. The DNA for the CDR3 is TGTGCCAGCAGCTCTTACAGGGACCAAGAGACCCAGTACTTC. Translated, it gives CASSSYRDQETQYF.

V gene TRBV10-3 combines with J gene TRBJ1-4; D uncertain. The germline V gene encodes CDR1 ENHRY and CDR2 SYGVKD. This CDR3 is built from 15 residues. Deletions cut 6 bases from V and 3 bases from J, with 14 bases between. CDR3 in amino acids: CAISATGVSNEKLFF. The CDR3 bases are TGTGCCATCAGCGCAACCGGGGTTTCTAATGAAAAACTGTTTTTT.